The 18 T cell receptor beta chains presented below share a single source sample, sequenced in a study of cytomegalovirus exposure and HLA in healthy donors. PCR involved 60 Vbeta and 13 Jbeta primers. Only in-frame clones appear in the TCRdb table, and some are missing; sequencing was by immunoSEQ multiplex PCR. The sample consists of 75,000 to 100,000 clones, roughly four fifths of them appearing once. The sequenced material came from PBMCs. These receptors were obtained from a man in his forties or fifties in good health and CMV-seronegative.

V is TRBV6-4 and J is TRBJ1-2, with TRBD1 as a possible D gene (6 bases). The CDR3 length is 13 residues. CDR1 and CDR2 (germline): MRHNA, SNTAGT. Between the trimmed V and J ends, which lost 3 bases and 2 bases, there was a span of 7 bases. This CDR3 reads CASSEQGNYGYTF. The CDR3 coding sequence is TGTGCCAGCAGTGAACAGGGCAACTATGGCTACACCTTC.

The chain combines TRBV9 with TRBJ2-2; no reliable D call. Germline V lookup: CDR1 SGDLS, CDR2 YYNGEE. V was pared by 0 bases and J by 4 bases, with 7 bases between. The CDR3 covers 14 residues. The CDR3 DNA sequence: TGTGCCAGCAGCGTAGGGCAAGTCACCGGGGAGCTGTTTTTT. Translated, it gives CASSVGQVTGELFF.

V usage is TRBV2 and J usage is TRBJ1-5; TRBD1 might be the D (5 bases). Trimming took off 7 bases at V and 7 bases at J, with 32 bases between the two ends. The CDR3 runs 19 residues. Looked up from germline, CDR1 is SNHLY and CDR2 is FYNNEI. The CDR3 protein is CASTGSRLTALTASQPQHF. The DNA of the CDR3 is TGTGCCAGCACCGGAAGTCGCCTGACAGCCCTAACCGCCAGCCAGCCCCAGCATTTT.

J is TRBJ2-3 and V is TRBV11-2; D might be TRBD1 (7 bases). Germline lookup yields CDR1 SGHAT and CDR2 FQNNGV. The V and J ends lost 3 bases and 4 bases respectively, with 20 bases between them. The CDR3 extends over 17 amino acids. CDR3 bases: TGTGCCAGCAGCTTCAAGACAGGGACTTCCCGGGCAGATACGCAGTATTTT. This codes for CASSFKTGTSRADTQYF.

The V gene is TRBV5-4, the J gene TRBJ1-4, with D uncertain. The CDR3 length is 17 residues. Germline CDR1 SGHNT, CDR2 YYREEE (reference sequence). Trimming stripped 3 bases from V and 8 bases from J, with 23 bases between. The CDR3 loop is CASSSWGRGRSSEKLFF. CDR3 coding DNA: TGTGCCAGCAGCTCTTGGGGTCGCGGGAGAAGCAGCGAAAAACTGTTTTTT.

V and J are TRBV11-3 and TRBJ2-2; TRBD1 agrees at 8 bases. This CDR3 has 15 amino acids. J lost 4 bases, V lost 5 bases, and 6 bases had no gene match. Germline V gene sequence: CDR1 SGHNT, CDR2 YENEEA. The DNA of the CDR3 is TGTGCCAGCAGCCTCCGGACAGGGATCACCGGGGAGCTGTTTTTT. Translation: CASSLRTGITGELFF.

The rearrangement uses TRBV6-5 and TRBJ2-7, with D maybe TRBD1 (6 bases). This CDR3 contains 14 residues. V shed 0 bases and J shed 3 bases, with 9 bases lying between them. Germline CDR1 reads MNHEY; CDR2 reads SVGAGI. DNA of the CDR3: TGTGCCAGCAGTTACTCCACCAGGGGCTACGAGCAGTACTTC. This sequence encodes CASSYSTRGYEQYF.

CDR3 sequence: CASSPKEPYEQYF. Written as DNA, the CDR3 is TGTGCCAGCTCACCCAAAGAGCCATACGAGCAGTACTTC. The chain couples TRBV18 to TRBJ2-7; D not certain. Germline V gene lookup returns CDR1 KGHSH and CDR2 LQKENI. The CDR3 loop spans 13 amino acids. With 3 bases removed from V and 4 bases from J, the gap between germline ends came to 10 bases.

The rearrangement uses TRBV7-8 and TRBJ2-3; weak D call: TRBD2 (5 bases). The V end lost 1 base, the J end lost 0 bases, and 11 bases lay between the germline ends. The germline V gene has CDR1 SGHVS and CDR2 FQNEAQ. The CDR3 contains 16 residues. Here the CDR3 DNA reads TGTGCCAGCAGCTTAGACGGACTCACTAGCACAGATACGCAGTATTTT. As protein: CASSLDGLTSTDTQYF.

The chain links TRBV29-1 to TRBJ2-7, with D possibly being TRBD1 (6 bases). This CDR3 contains 14 residues. V lost 4 bases to trimming and J lost 1 base, with 14 bases between them. CDR1 SQVTM and CDR2 ANQGSEA come from the germline V gene. Here the CDR3 reads CSVVRRGGSYEQYF. Written as DNA, the CDR3 is TGCAGCGTTGTCCGACGAGGGGGTTCCTACGAGCAGTACTTC.

The chain is built from TRBV7-8 and TRBJ2-7; TRBD2 agrees at 7 bases. Germline trimming cut 6 bases from V and 3 bases from J; bases unmatched to any gene: 8. The CDR3 extends over 14 amino acids. CDR1 and CDR2 from the germline V gene are SGHVS and FQNEAQ. CDR3 sequence: CASRGGGGLYEQYF. Written as DNA, the CDR3 is TGTGCCAGCAGGGGAGGCGGGGGTCTCTACGAGCAGTACTTC.

CDR3 nucleotides: TGTGCCAGCAGTGAGGACAGGACAAGTCGGACCCAGTACTTC. It encodes CASSEDRTSRTQYF. The rearrangement links TRBV6-4 to TRBJ2-5; 7 bases map to TRBD1. Germline values: CDR1 MRHNA, CDR2 SNTAGT. The CDR3 extends over 14 amino acids. Trimming cost V 3 bases and J 7 bases; bases outside gene matches: 8.

The chain links TRBV5-1 to TRBJ1-3; no clear D. V lost 0 bases and J lost 3, with 13 bases in between. This CDR3 comprises 16 residues. Germline V gene lookup returns CDR1 SGHRS and CDR2 YFSETQ. Here the CDR3 DNA reads TGCGCCAGCAGCTTGGCGGGGTTATTGAGTGGAAACACCATATATTTT. Residues: CASSLAGLLSGNTIYF. Together with reference TRBV5-1 and TRBJ1-3, the CDR3 gives the full variable domain: KAGVTQTPRYLIKTRGQQVTLSCSPISGHRSVSWYQQTPGQGLQFLFEYFSETQRNKGNFPGRFSGRQFSNSRSEMNVSTLELGDSALYLCASSLAGLLSGNTIYFGEGSWLTVV.

V gene TRBV28 combines with J gene TRBJ1-2, with 8 positions matching TRBD1. Germline V gives CDR1 MDHEN, CDR2 SYDVKM. This CDR3 is 15 amino acids long. V dropped 6 bases and J dropped 5; count of bases not matched to a gene: 11. CDR3 nucleotides: TGTGCCAGCAGCCCGATGGACAGGGACGGGTATGGCTACACCTTC. Translating gives CASSPMDRDGYGYTF.

The chain has TRBV7-9 and TRBJ2-7, with a tentative D call TRBD2 (6 bases). This CDR3 is built from 12 residues. Germline CDR1 and CDR2: SEHNR and FQNEAQ (reference sequence). V was clipped by 2 bases and J by 4 bases, with 6 bases between them. CDR3 sequence reads: CASSLRGYEQYF. The CDR3 nucleotides read TGTGCCAGCAGCTTACGGGGGTACGAGCAGTACTTC.

This chain joins TRBV28 and TRBJ2-7; 8 bases agree with TRBD1. The germline V gene has CDR1 MDHEN and CDR2 SYDVKM. The CDR3 runs 17 residues. With 2 bases clipped from V and 6 bases from J, the junction kept 15 bases outside the gene matches. The DNA for the CDR3 is TGTGCCAGCAGTTTAATTGGTAAACAGGGGGGCCTCGGCGAGCAGTACTTC. Translated: CASSLIGKQGGLGEQYF.

V and J are TRBV10-3 and TRBJ1-5; 9 nucleotides match TRBD1. The junction had 2 bases not matched to a gene; V was cut back by 6 bases and J by 8 bases. Germline lookup yields CDR1 ENHRY and CDR2 SYGVKD. This CDR3 is 12 amino acids long. In DNA form, the CDR3 reads TGTGCCATCAGCCGGGACAGGGAGCCCCAGCATTTT. This codes for CAISRDREPQHF.

The chain has TRBV29-1 and TRBJ2-7; 8 bases map to TRBD1. Germline V gives CDR1 SQVTM, CDR2 ANQGSEA. V dropped 4 bases and J dropped 4; count of bases not matched to a gene: 9. The CDR3 is 14 amino acids. This CDR3 is CSVVQGESWYEQYF. The CDR3 DNA is TGCAGCGTTGTACAGGGGGAAAGTTGGTACGAGCAGTACTTC.